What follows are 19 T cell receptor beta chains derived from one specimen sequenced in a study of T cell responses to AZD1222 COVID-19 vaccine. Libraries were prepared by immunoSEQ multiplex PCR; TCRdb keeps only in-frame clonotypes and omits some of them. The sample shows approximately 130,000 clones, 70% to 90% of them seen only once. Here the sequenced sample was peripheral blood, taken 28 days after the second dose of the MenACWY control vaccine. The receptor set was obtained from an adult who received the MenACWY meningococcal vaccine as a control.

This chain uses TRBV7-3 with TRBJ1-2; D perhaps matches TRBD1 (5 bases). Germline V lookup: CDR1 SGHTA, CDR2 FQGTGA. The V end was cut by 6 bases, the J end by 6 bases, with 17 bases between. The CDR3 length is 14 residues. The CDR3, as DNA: TGTGCCAGCAGTATGACCGGGACGGACGATGGCTACACCTTC. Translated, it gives CASSMTGTDDGYTF.

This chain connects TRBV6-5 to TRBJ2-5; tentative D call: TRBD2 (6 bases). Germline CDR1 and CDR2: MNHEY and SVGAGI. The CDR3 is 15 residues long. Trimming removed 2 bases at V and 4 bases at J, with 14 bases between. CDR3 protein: CASSYDGGGRETQYF. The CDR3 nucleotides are TGTGCCAGCAGTTACGACGGGGGTGGGAGAGAGACCCAGTACTTC.

CDR3 residues: CASSHRGQPQHF. The CDR3 DNA reads TGTGCCAGCAGCCACCGTGGCCAGCCCCAGCATTTT. This chain connects TRBV5-4 to TRBJ1-5; D not resolved. V shed 4 bases and J shed 7 bases, with 9 bases lying between them. The CDR3 has 12 amino acids. Per germline, CDR1 SGHNT and CDR2 YYREEE (reference sequence).

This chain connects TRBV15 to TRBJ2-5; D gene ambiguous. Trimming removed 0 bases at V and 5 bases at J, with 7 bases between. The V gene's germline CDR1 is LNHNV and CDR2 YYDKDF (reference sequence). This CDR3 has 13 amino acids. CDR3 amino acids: CATSRDWAETQYF. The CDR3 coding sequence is TGTGCCACCAGCAGAGATTGGGCCGAGACCCAGTACTTC.

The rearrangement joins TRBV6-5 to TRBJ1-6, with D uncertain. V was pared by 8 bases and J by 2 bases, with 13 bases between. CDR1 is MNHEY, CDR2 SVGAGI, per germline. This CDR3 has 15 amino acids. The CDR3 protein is CASRTGRTYNSPLHF. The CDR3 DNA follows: TGTGCCAGCCGAACGGGCAGGACCTATAATTCACCCCTCCACTTT.

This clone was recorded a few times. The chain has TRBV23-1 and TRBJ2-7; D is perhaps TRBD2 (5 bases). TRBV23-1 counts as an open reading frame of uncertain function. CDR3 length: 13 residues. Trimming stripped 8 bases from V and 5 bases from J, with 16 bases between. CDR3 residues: CASLVPGSNEQYV. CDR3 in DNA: TGCGCCAGCCTAGTCCCGGGATCTAACGAGCAGTACGTC.

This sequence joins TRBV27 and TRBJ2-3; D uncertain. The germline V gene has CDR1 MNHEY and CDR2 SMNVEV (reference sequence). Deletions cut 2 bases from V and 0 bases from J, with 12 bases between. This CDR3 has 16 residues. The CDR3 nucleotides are TGTGCCAGCAGTTTAGACACCCTCTCTAGCACAGATACGCAGTATTTT. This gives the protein CASSLDTLSSTDTQYF.

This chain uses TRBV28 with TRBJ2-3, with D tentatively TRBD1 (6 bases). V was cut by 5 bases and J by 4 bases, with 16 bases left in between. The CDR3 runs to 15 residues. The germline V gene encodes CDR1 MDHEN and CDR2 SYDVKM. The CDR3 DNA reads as TGTGCCAGCAGTCCCACGTCAGGGGTTGCAGATACGCAGTATTTT. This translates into CASSPTSGVADTQYF.

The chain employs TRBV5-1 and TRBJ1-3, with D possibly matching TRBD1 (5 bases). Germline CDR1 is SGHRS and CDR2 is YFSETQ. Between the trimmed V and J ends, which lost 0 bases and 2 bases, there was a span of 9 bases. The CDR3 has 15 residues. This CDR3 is CASSLAAGTGNTIYF. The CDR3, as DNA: TGCGCCAGCAGCTTGGCCGCAGGGACTGGAAACACCATATATTTT. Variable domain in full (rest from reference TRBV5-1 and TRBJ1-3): KAGVTQTPRYLIKTRGQQVTLSCSPISGHRSVSWYQQTPGQGLQFLFEYFSETQRNKGNFPGRFSGRQFSNSRSEMNVSTLELGDSALYLCASSLAAGTGNTIYFGEGSWLTVV.

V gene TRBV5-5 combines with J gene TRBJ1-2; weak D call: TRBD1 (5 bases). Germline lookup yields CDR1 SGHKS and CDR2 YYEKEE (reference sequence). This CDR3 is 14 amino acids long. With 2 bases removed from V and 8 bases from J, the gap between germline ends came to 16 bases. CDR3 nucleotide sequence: TGTGCCAGCAGCTTCTCGCGCGGGGCTGGGGGCTACACCTTC. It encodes CASSFSRGAGGYTF.

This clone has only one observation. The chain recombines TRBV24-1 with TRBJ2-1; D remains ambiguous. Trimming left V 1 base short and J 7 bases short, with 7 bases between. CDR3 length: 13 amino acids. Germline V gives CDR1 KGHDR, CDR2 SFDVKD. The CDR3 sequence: CATSDLKENEQFF. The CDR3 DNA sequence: TGTGCCACCAGTGATTTAAAGGAAAATGAGCAGTTCTTC.

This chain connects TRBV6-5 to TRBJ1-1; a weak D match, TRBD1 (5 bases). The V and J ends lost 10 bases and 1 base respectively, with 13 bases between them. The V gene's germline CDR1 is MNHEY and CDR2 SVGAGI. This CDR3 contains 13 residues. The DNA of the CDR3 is TGTGCCACAAGGGCCGGGGGGAACACTGAAGCTTTCTTT. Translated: CATRAGGNTEAFF.

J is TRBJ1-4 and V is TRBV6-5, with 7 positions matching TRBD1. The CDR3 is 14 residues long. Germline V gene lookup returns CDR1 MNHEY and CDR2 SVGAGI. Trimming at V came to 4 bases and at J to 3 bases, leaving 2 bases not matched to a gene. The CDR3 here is CASSSQGANEKLFF. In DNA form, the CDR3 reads TGTGCCAGCAGTTCTCAGGGGGCTAATGAAAAACTGTTTTTT.

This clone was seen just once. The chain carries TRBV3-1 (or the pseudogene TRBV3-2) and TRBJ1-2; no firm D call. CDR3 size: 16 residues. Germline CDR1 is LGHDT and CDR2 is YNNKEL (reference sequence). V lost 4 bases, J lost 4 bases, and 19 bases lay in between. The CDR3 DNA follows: TGTGCCAGCAGCCCTTTAAACACGAGAATAGGCTATGGCTACACCTTC. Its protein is CASSPLNTRIGYGYTF.

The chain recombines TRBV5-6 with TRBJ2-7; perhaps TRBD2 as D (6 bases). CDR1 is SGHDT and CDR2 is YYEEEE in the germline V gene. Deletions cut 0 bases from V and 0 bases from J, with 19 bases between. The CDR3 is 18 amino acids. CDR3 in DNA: TGTGCCAGCAGCTTGGCGGGAGTAGGGAATAGTCGCTCCTACGAGCAGTACTTC. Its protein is CASSLAGVGNSRSYEQYF.

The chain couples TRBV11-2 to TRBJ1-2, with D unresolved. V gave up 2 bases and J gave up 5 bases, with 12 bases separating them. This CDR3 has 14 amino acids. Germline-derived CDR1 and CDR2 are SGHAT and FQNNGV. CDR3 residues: CASSLKAGPYGYTF. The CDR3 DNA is TGTGCCAGCAGCTTAAAGGCTGGACCTTATGGCTACACCTTC.

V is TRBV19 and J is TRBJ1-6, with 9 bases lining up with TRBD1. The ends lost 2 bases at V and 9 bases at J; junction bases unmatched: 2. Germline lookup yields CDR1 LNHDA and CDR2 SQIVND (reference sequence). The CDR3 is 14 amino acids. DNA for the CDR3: TGTGCCAGTAGTATAAAGACAGGGGGTTCACCCCTCCACTTT. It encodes CASSIKTGGSPLHF. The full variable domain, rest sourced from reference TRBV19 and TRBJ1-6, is DGGITQSPKYLFRKEGQNVTLSCEQNLNHDAMYWYRQDPGQGLRLIYYSQIVNDFQKGDIAEGYSVSREKKESFPLTVTSAQKNPTAFYLCASSIKTGGSPLHFGNGTRLTVT.

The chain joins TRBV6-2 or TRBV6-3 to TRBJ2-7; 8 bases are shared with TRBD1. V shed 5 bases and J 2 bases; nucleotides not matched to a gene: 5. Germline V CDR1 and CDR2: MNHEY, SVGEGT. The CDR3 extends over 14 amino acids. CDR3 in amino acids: CASSDRGRTYEQYF. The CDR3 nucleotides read TGTGCCAGCAGTGACAGGGGCCGCACCTACGAGCAGTACTTC.

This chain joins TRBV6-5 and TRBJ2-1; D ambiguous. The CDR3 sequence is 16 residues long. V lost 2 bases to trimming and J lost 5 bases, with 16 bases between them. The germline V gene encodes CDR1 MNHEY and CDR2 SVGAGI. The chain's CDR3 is CASSYRPQPGHNEQFF. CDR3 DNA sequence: TGTGCCAGCAGTTACCGGCCGCAGCCGGGCCACAATGAGCAGTTCTTC.